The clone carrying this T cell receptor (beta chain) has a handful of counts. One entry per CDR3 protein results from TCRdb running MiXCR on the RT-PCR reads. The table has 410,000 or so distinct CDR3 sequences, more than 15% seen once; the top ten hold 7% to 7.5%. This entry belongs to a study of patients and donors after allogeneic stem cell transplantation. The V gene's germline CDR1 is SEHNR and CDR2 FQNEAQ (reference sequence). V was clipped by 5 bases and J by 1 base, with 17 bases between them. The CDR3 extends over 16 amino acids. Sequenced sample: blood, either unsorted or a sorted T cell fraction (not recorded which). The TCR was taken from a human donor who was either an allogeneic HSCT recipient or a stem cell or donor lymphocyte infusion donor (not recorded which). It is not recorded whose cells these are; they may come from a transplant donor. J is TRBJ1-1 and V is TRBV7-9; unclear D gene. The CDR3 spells CASSISRPLPNTEAFF. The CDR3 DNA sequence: TGTGCCAGCAGCATCTCCCGACCATTACCGAACACTGAAGCTTTCTTT.